The rows below give T cell receptor beta chains drawn from one sample of a study of blood T cell repertoires in COVID-19. Sequenced by immunoSEQ multiplex PCR; TCRdb stores in-frame clones only, minus some. The repertoire holds 200,000 to 300,000 clones, roughly 84% seen once, with around 4% in the top ten. What was sequenced was peripheral blood. All receptors derive from a man aged 60-69 years with acute or convalescent COVID-19. The CDR3 runs from the conserved cysteine through the conserved F or W. A D gene is named only where the DNA matches it firmly. Rows give clone size only sometimes, using once, few, many, or a class for an expanded clone.

>TRBV18|TRBJ1-1|-|-
CASSPQGGGTEAFF
TGTGCCAGCTCACCACAGGGGGGAGGGACTGAAGCTTTCTTT
>TRBV2|TRBJ2-3|TRBD2|-
CASKISGVVDTQYF
TGTGCCAGCAAGATTAGCGGGGTCGTAGATACGCAGTATTTT
>TRBV18|TRBJ2-5|-|-
CASSPRPQETQYF
TGTGCCAGCTCACCACGGCCTCAGGAGACCCAGTACTTC
>TRBV7-9|TRBJ2-2|TRBD2|-
CASAPPGLNTGELFF
TGTGCCAGCGCCCCCCCGGGACTAAACACCGGGGAGCTGTTTTTT
>TRBV7-2|TRBJ2-4|-|-
CASSFRGADIQYF
TGTGCCAGCAGCTTCCGGGGGGCAGACATTCAGTACTTC
>TRBV2|TRBJ2-5|-|-
CASSVAEETQYF
TGTGCCAGCAGTGTGGCGGAGGAGACCCAGTACTTC
>TRBV3-1/TRBV3-2|TRBJ2-3|TRBD2|-
CASSSIAGSFTDTQYF
TGTGCCAGCAGTTCAATAGCGGGGAGTTTCACAGATACGCAGTATTTT
>TRBV9|TRBJ1-2|TRBD1|-
CASSVRGQGSYGYTF
TGTGCCAGCAGCGTAAGGGGACAGGGTTCCTATGGCTACACCTTC
>TRBV18|TRBJ1-3|-|-
CASSPSPTGWFRNTIYF
TGTGCCAGCTCACCGTCTCCGACAGGTTGGTTCCGGAACACCATATATTTT
>TRBV28|TRBJ1-5|-|-
CASSLIGPQGPRSAQHF
TGTGCCAGCAGTTTAATCGGTCCCCAGGGGCCTCGGTCAGCCCAGCATTTT
>TRBV5-5|TRBJ2-7|-|-
CASTPVGREQYF
TGTGCCAGCACCCCGGTGGGCCGCGAGCAGTACTTC
>TRBV5-1|TRBJ2-3|-|-
CASSLQGSTDTQYF
TGCGCCAGCAGCTTGCAGGGTTCGACAGATACGCAGTATTTT
>TRBV18|TRBJ2-1|TRBD2|-
CASSPRTSGGSYNEQFF
TGTGCCAGCTCACCACGCACTAGCGGAGGCTCCTACAATGAGCAGTTCTTC
>TRBV9|TRBJ2-1|TRBD2|-
CASSPGLAGGWDEQFF
TGTGCCAGCAGCCCCGGACTAGCGGGAGGTTGGGATGAGCAGTTCTTC
>TRBV28|TRBJ2-5|TRBD2|-
CASSPAGGLETQYF
TGTGCCAGCAGCCCGGCGGGAGGGCTAGAGACCCAGTACTTC
>TRBV2|TRBJ1-3|-|-
CASSPAGSGNTIYF
TGTGCCAGCAGCCCTGCGGGCAGTGGAAACACCATATATTTT
>TRBV7-3|TRBJ2-7|-|-
CASSLSQAGYYEQYF
TGTGCCAGCAGCTTAAGTCAGGCGGGATACTACGAGCAGTACTTC
>TRBV7-2|TRBJ2-7|TRBD1|-
CASSPRQGLAEQYF
TGTGCCAGCAGCCCTCGACAGGGTCTGGCGGAGCAGTACTTC
>TRBV6-5|TRBJ2-1|-|few
CASSTQAGSNEQFF
TGTGCCAGCAGTACCCAGGCGGGTTCCAATGAGCAGTTCTTC
>TRBV6-1|TRBJ1-2|-|-
CASSEGGGSYGYTF
TGTGCCAGCAGTGAGGGGGGAGGATCCTATGGCTACACCTTC
>TRBV7-7|TRBJ2-1|TRBD1|-
CASSLGGTGGNEQFF
TGTGCTAGCAGCTTAGGGGGGACAGGGGGCAATGAGCAGTTCTTC
>TRBV27|TRBJ2-7|TRBD1|-
CASRPGQGTYEQYF
TGTGCCAGCAGACCGGGACAGGGGACCTACGAGCAGTACTTC
>TRBV4-1|TRBJ1-1|-|-
CASSQVVEMNTEAFF
TGCGCCAGCAGCCAAGTAGTCGAGATGAACACTGAAGCTTTCTTT
>TRBV6-5|TRBJ1-2|TRBD1|-
CASSYRQTGGGGGYTF
TGTGCCAGCAGTTACCGACAGACAGGGGGCGGAGGAGGCTACACCTTC
>TRBV7-2|TRBJ1-1|TRBD1|once
CASSLVAGTGGPEAFF
TGTGCCAGCAGCTTAGTGGCCGGGACAGGGGGCCCTGAAGCTTTCTTT
>TRBV27|TRBJ2-2|-|few
CASSLETRATNTGELFF
TGTGCCAGCAGTTTGGAAACCAGGGCTACGAACACCGGGGAGCTGTTTTTT
>TRBV10-3|TRBJ2-7|-|-
CAISRTGTIEQYF
TGTGCCATCAGCCGAACAGGGACGATCGAGCAGTACTTC
>TRBV6-1|TRBJ1-2|TRBD1|-
CASSEDGGNRGEGYTF
TGTGCCAGCAGTGAAGATGGGGGAAACAGGGGTGAGGGCTACACCTTC
>TRBV7-2|TRBJ2-5|-|-
CASSLTAQETQYF
TGTGCCAGCAGCTTGACAGCCCAAGAGACCCAGTACTTC
>TRBV5-1|TRBJ2-5|TRBD2|-
CASSYKAGAMGETQYF
TGCGCCAGCAGCTATAAAGCGGGGGCGATGGGAGAGACCCAGTACTTC
>TRBV27|TRBJ2-3|-|-
CASSGLARTDTQYF
TGTGCCAGCAGTGGGTTAGCGCGCACAGATACGCAGTATTTT
>TRBV3-1/TRBV3-2|TRBJ2-2|TRBD1|-
CASRQGTNTGELFF
TGTGCCAGCAGACAGGGGACGAACACCGGGGAGCTGTTTTTT
>TRBV5-1|TRBJ1-3|TRBD1|few
CASSLTGGAGGNTIYF
TGCGCCAGCAGCTTAACAGGGGGCGCTGGGGGAAACACCATATATTTT
>TRBV9|TRBJ1-2|TRBD1|-
CASSVRDRDYGYTF
TGTGCCAGCAGCGTCCGGGACAGAGACTATGGCTACACCTTC
>TRBV4-3|TRBJ2-7|TRBD2|-
CASSQDPAGAYEQYF
TGCGCCAGCAGCCAAGATCCAGCGGGAGCCTACGAGCAGTACTTC
>TRBV18|TRBJ2-6|-|-
CASSPIPGTSVSGANVLTF
TGTGCCAGCTCACCCATACCAGGGACATCGGTTTCTGGGGCCAACGTCCTGACTTTC
>TRBV10-3|TRBJ1-1|TRBD1|few
CATVQGALPEAFF
TGTGCCACGGTACAGGGGGCGCTTCCTGAAGCTTTCTTT
>TRBV27|TRBJ1-5|-|-
CASSLDRDQPQHF
TGTGCCAGCAGTCTGGACAGAGATCAGCCCCAGCATTTT
>TRBV13|TRBJ2-2|TRBD2|-
CASSLPGTSGNTGELFF
TGTGCCAGCAGCTTACCGGGGACTAGCGGGAACACCGGGGAGCTGTTTTTT
>TRBV30|TRBJ1-5|-|-
CAWRPKTGSNQPQHF
TGTGCCTGGAGGCCCAAGACAGGATCCAATCAGCCCCAGCATTTT
>TRBV28|TRBJ1-3|-|-
CASSWTPDSGNTIYF
TGTGCCAGCAGTTGGACACCTGACTCTGGAAACACCATATATTTT
>TRBV4-2|TRBJ1-2|-|once
CASSQEEQVYGYTF
TGTGCCAGCAGCCAAGAAGAACAGGTCTATGGCTACACCTTC
>TRBV2|TRBJ2-5|-|-
CASSYLMTQYF
TGTGCCAGCAGCTACCTAATGACCCAGTACTTC
>TRBV29-1|TRBJ1-1|-|-
CSVEVRADTEAFF
TGCAGCGTTGAAGTGAGGGCGGACACTGAAGCTTTCTTT
>TRBV27|TRBJ2-7|TRBD2|-
CASRTGRLAGSYEQYF
TGTGCCAGCAGGACGGGAAGACTAGCGGGTTCCTACGAGCAGTACTTC
>TRBV28|TRBJ1-1|-|-
CASTLSTEAFF
TGTGCCAGCACCCTGAGCACTGAAGCTTTCTTT
>TRBV9|TRBJ2-3|TRBD2|-
CASTPTSGSLTDTQYF
TGTGCCAGCACCCCGACTAGCGGATCCCTCACAGATACGCAGTATTTT
>TRBV20-1|TRBJ1-5|TRBD1|-
CSASKYRGGNQPQHF
TGCAGTGCTAGTAAGTACAGGGGCGGCAATCAGCCCCAGCATTTT
>TRBV28|TRBJ2-7|TRBD2|-
CASSEPGAGSVYEQYF
TGTGCCAGCAGTGAACCGGGAGCGGGATCAGTATACGAGCAGTACTTC
>TRBV7-8|TRBJ1-1|TRBD1|-
CASWGPTGQGNTEAFF
TGTGCCAGCTGGGGGCCGACCGGACAGGGGAACACTGAAGCTTTCTTT
>TRBV5-3|TRBJ2-1|TRBD1|-
CAMTTGDNEQFF
TGTGCCATGACGACAGGGGATAATGAGCAGTTCTTC
>TRBV5-6|TRBJ2-1|TRBD2|-
CASSFSGRPYNEQFF
TGTGCCAGCAGCTTTAGCGGGAGGCCCTACAATGAGCAGTTCTTC
>TRBV3-1/TRBV3-2|TRBJ2-2|TRBD2|-
CATHLAGGSGELFF
TGTGCCACCCACTTGGCGGGGGGGTCCGGGGAGCTGTTTTTT